The 4 T cell receptor beta chains below come from one sample, sequenced in a study of cytomegalovirus exposure and HLA in healthy donors. This PCR relied on a set of 60 Vbeta primers and 13 Jbeta primers. Assay: immunoSEQ multiplex PCR; the TCRdb copy retains only in-frame clones and omits some. The table records 100,000 to 120,000 clones, about 80% of them present only once. The sequencing input was PBMCs. The receptors stem from a man in his thirties or forties in good health and CMV-seropositive.

The chain links TRBV5-6 to TRBJ2-3, with 10 bases lining up with TRBD2. Germline CDR1 and CDR2: SGHDT and YYEEEE. V lost 4 bases, J lost 6 bases, and 14 bases stayed unmatched. The CDR3 has 17 residues. The CDR3 sequence: CASSLEAGGISSDTQYF. Here the CDR3 DNA reads TGTGCCAGCAGCCTTGAAGCGGGGGGGATCTCTTCTGATACGCAGTATTTT.

This clone was detected only a few times. The rearrangement joins TRBV5-1 to TRBJ1-2; a weak D match, TRBD1 (5 bases). Germline CDR1 and CDR2: SGHRS and YFSETQ. This CDR3 spans 13 amino acids. The V end lost 4 bases, the J end lost 5 bases, and 12 bases lay between the germline ends. This CDR3 reads CASSPRKGYGYTF. CDR3 sequence (DNA): TGCGCCAGCAGCCCCCGGAAGGGGTATGGCTACACCTTC. The complete variable domain, with remaining parts taken from reference TRBV5-1 and TRBJ1-2, reads KAGVTQTPRYLIKTRGQQVTLSCSPISGHRSVSWYQQTPGQGLQFLFEYFSETQRNKGNFPGRFSGRQFSNSRSEMNVSTLELGDSALYLCASSPRKGYGYTFGSGTRLTVV.

The chain is built from TRBV7-9 and TRBJ1-6, with 8 bases identical to TRBD1. The CDR3 spans 15 residues. The V and J ends lost 3 bases and 7 bases, in that order; junction bases with no gene match: 5. Germline V gives CDR1 SEHNR, CDR2 FQNEAQ (reference sequence). The CDR3 DNA reads as TGTGCCAGCAGCTTGGGGACAGGTTGGAATTCACCCCTCCACTTT. It specifies CASSLGTGWNSPLHF.

The V call is TRBV4-3, the J call TRBJ2-7, with a weak D call TRBD1 (5 bases). The CDR3 sequence is 14 residues long. The V and J ends lost 0 bases and 6 bases respectively, with 12 bases between them. Germline-derived CDR1 and CDR2 are LGHNA and YSLEER. In DNA, the CDR3 is TGCGCCAGCAGCCAAGATAGAAAGGGGCCCGAGCAGTACTTC. As protein: CASSQDRKGPEQYF.